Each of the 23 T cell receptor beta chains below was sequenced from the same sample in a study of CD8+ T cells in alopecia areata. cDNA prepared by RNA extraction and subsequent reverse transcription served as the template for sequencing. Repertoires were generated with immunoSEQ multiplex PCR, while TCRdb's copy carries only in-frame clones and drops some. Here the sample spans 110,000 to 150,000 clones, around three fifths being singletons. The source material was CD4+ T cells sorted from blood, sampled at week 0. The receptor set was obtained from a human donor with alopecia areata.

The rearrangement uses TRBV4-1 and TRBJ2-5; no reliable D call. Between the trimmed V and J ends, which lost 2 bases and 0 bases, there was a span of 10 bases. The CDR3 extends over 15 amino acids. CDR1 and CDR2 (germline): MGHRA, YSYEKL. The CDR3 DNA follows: TGCGCCAGCAGCCAATACGAGCCGTACCAAGAGACCCAGTACTTC. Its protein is CASSQYEPYQETQYF.

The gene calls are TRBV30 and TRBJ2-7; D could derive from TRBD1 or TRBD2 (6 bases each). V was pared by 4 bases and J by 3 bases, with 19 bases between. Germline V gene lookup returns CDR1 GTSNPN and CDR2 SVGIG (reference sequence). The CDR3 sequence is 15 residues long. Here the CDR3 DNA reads TGTGCCTGGATTGCGAAGGGGGGAGGAATCTACGAGCAGTACTTC. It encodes CAWIAKGGGIYEQYF.

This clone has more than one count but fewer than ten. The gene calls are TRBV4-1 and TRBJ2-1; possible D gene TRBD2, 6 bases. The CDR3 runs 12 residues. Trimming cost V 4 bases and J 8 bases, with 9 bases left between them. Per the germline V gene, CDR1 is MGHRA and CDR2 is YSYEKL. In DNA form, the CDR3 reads TGCGCCAGCAGCCCATGGGGGGATGAGCAGTTCTTC. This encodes CASSPWGDEQFF.

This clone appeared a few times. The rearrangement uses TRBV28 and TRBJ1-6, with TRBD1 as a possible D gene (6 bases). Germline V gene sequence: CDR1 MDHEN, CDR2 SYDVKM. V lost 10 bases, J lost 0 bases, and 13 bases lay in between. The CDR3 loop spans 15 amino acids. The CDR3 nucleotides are TGTGCCACCCACGACAGGAGCTCCTATAATTCACCCCTCCACTTT. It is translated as CATHDRSSYNSPLHF.

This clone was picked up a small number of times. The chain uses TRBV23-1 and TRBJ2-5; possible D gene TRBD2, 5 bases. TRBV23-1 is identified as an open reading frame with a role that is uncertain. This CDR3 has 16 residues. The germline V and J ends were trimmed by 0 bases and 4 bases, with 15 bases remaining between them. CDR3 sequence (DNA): TGCGCCAGCAGTCAATCTATCGGAGGAGTGCCAGAGACCCAGTACTTC. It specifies CASSQSIGGVPETQYF.

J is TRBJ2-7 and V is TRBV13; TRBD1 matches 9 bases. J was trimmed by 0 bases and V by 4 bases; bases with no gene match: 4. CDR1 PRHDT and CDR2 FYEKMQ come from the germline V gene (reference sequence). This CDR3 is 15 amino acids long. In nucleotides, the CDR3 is TGTGCCAGCAGCTATGACAGGGGGTCCTCCTACGAGCAGTACTTC. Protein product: CASSYDRGSSYEQYF.

DNA for the CDR3: TGTGCCAGCCGGTGGGGGTACGGGGAGAGCACCGGGGAGCTGTTTTTT. Amino acids: CASRWGYGESTGELFF. The J gene is TRBJ2-2, the V gene TRBV15; D is possibly TRBD1 or TRBD2 (5 bases each). The CDR3 is 16 residues long. Germline V gene lookup returns CDR1 LNHNV and CDR2 YYDKDF (reference sequence). V was shortened by 10 bases and J by 4 bases, with 22 bases between the two germline ends. Full variable domain (missing parts from reference TRBV15 and TRBJ2-2): DAMVIQNPRYQVTQFGKPVTLSCSQTLNHNVMYWYQQKSSQAPKLLFHYYDKDFNNEADTPDNFQSRRPNTSFCFLDIRSPGLGDTAMYLCASRWGYGESTGELFFGEGSRLTVL.

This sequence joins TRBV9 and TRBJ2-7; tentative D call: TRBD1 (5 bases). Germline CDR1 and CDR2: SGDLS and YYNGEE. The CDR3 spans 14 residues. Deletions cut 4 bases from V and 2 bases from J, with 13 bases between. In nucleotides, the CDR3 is TGTGCCAGCAGCCCGCGACAGCACCCCTACGAGCAGTACTTC. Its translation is CASSPRQHPYEQYF.

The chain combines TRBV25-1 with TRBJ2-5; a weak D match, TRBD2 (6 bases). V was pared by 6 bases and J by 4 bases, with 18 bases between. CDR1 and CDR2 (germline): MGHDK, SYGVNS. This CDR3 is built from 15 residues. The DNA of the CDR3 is TGTGCCAGCAGCCCTTTCAACGGAGGGCGAGAGACCCAGTACTTC. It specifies CASSPFNGGRETQYF.

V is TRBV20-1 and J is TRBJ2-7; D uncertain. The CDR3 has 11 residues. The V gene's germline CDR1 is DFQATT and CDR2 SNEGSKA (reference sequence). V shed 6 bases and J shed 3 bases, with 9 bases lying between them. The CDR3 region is CSAQRIYEQYF. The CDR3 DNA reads TGCAGTGCACAGAGGATCTACGAGCAGTACTTC.

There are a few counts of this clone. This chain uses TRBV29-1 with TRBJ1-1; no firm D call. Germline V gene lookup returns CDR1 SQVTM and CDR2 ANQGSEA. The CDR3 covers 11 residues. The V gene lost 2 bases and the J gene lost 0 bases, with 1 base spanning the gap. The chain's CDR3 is CSVELNTEAFF. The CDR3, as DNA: TGCAGCGTTGAATTGAACACTGAAGCTTTCTTT.

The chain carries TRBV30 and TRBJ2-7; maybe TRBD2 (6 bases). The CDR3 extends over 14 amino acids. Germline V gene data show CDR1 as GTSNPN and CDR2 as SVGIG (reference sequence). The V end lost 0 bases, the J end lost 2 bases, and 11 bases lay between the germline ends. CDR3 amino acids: CAWSVLGLPYEQYF. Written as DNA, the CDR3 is TGTGCCTGGAGTGTACTTGGACTACCCTACGAGCAGTACTTC.

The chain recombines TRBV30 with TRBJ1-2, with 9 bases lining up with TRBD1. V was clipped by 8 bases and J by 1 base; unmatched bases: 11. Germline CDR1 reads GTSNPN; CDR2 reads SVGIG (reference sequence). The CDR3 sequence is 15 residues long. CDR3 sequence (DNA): TGTGCCCGGGGACAGGGAGGGGTTCTTAACTATGGCTACACCTTC. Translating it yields CARGQGGVLNYGYTF.

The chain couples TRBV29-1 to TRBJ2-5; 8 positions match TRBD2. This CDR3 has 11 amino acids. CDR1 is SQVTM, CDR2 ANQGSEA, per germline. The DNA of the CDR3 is TGCAATGGCGGGGGGCAAGAGACCCAGTACTTC. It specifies CNGGGQETQYF.

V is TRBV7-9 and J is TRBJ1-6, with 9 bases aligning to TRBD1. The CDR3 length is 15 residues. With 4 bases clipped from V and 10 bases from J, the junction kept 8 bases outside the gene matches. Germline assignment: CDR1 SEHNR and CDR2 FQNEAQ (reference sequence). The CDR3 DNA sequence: TGTGCCAGCAGCTCCTGGGACAGGGTTAGGTCACCCCTCCACTTT. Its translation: CASSSWDRVRSPLHF.

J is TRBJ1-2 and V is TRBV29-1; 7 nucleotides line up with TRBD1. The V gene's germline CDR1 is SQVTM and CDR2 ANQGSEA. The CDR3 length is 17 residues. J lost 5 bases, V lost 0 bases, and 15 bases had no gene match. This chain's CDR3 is CSVEDRAGQTIQYGYTF. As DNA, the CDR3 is TGCAGCGTTGAAGATCGTGCGGGACAGACCATTCAATATGGCTACACCTTC.

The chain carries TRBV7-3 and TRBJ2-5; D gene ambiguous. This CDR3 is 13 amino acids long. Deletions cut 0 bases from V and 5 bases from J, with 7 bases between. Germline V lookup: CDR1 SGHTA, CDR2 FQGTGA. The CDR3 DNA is TGTGCCAGCAGCTTAACTAGCCGTGAGACCCAGTACTTC. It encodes CASSLTSRETQYF.

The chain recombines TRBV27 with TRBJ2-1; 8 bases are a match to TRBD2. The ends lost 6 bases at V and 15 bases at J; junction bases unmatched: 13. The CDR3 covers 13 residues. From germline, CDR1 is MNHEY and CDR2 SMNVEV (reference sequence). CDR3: CASRKRTAREGFF. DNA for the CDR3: TGTGCCAGCAGGAAACGGACTGCCCGGGAGGGGTTCTTC.

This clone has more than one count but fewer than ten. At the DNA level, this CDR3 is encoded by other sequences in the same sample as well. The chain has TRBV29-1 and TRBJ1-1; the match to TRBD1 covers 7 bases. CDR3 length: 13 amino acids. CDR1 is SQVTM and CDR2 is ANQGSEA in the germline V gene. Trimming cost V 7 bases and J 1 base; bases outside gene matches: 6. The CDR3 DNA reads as TGCAGCGCTTCGGGACAGAGGAACACTGAAGCTTTCTTT. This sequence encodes CSASGQRNTEAFF.

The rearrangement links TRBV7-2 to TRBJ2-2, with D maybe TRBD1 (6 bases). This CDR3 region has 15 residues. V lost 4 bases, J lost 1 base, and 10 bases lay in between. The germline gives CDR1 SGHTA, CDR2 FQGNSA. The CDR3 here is CASSSGRGNTGELFF. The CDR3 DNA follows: TGTGCCAGCAGCTCGGGCAGGGGGAACACCGGGGAGCTGTTTTTT.

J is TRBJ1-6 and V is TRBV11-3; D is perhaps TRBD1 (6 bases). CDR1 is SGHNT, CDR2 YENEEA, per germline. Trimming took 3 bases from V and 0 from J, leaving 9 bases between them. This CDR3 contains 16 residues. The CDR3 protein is CASSFDRSSYNSPLHF. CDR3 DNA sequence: TGTGCCAGCAGCTTCGACAGGAGCTCCTATAATTCACCCCTCCACTTT.

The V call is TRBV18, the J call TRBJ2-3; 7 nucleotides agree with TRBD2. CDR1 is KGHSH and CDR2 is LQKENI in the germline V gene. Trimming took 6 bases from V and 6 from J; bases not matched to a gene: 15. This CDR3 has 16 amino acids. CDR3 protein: CASSSGTAGSLDTQYF. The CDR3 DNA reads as TGTGCCAGCTCCTCCGGTACAGCGGGGTCTCTGGATACGCAGTATTTT.

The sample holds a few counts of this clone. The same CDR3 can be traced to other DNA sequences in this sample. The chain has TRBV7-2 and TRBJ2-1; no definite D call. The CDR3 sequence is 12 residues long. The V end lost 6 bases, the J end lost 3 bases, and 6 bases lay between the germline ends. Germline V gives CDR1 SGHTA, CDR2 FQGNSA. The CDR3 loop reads CASSFSYNEQFF. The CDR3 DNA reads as TGTGCCAGCAGTTTCAGCTACAATGAGCAGTTCTTC. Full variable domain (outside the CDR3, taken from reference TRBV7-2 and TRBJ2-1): GAGVSQSPSNKVTEKGKDVELRCDPISGHTALYWYRQSLGQGLEFLIYFQGNSAPDKSGLPSDRFSAERTGGSVSTLTIQRTQQEDSAVYLCASSFSYNEQFFGPGTRLTVL.